This TCR beta chain was recovered during a study of T cell changes during pregnancy in multiple sclerosis. This CDR3 is built from 14 residues. Germline V CDR1 and CDR2: LNHDA, SQIVND (reference sequence). V was pared by 5 bases and J by 2 bases, with 11 bases between. Produced via immunoSEQ multiplex PCR; TCRdb's table is partial and in-frame only. The table lists about 80,000 clones, 92% of them singletons, with 2.6% in the top ten. The TCR originated in a female donor with multiple sclerosis, enrolled in a pregnancy study. The material sequenced was peripheral blood, taken before pregnancy. The chain joins TRBV19 to TRBJ2-3; D unclear. In nucleotides, the CDR3 is TGTGCCAGTAGTTTCTACCTGATCACAGATACGCAGTATTTT. Translation: CASSFYLITDTQYF.